The TCR beta chain under discussion was sequenced for a study of blood T cell repertoires in COVID-19. Study information: Spain, Italy and the United States supplied samples that represented acute and convalescent COVID-19. Nucleic acid was either cDNA or gDNA, and it came from T cells, B-cell-depleted T cells, or PBMCs.

In the original analysis: Researchers report that nucleated cell counts were estimated from reference gene primer amplification. TCRdb's copy holds only in-frame clones and misses some; the assay was immunoSEQ multiplex PCR. The V and J calls and the clone size are those of that table, but D and trimming were determined from the DNA. This sample has more than 95,000 clones, with roughly 86% found just once. CDR3 length: 15 residues. The ends lost 2 bases at V and 5 bases at J; junction bases unmatched: 7. Looked up from germline, CDR1 is LGHDT and CDR2 is YNNKEL (reference sequence). This chain uses TRBV3-1 (or the pseudogene TRBV3-2) with TRBJ2-3, with TRBD2 matching over 7 bases. The sequenced sample consisted of peripheral blood. This clonotype was sampled from a woman in her sixties or seventies in a cohort sampled during active or convalescent COVID-19. The CDR3: CASSQTGGEGDTQYF. DNA for the CDR3: TGTGCCAGCAGCCAAACGGGGGGTGAGGGAGATACGCAGTATTTT.